This note documents a single T cell receptor (beta chain) sequence. What it binds is not known. This specimen comes from a study of cytomegalovirus exposure and HLA in healthy donors. Germline lookup yields CDR1 GTSNPN and CDR2 SVGIG (reference sequence). The CDR3 covers 14 residues. V gave up 0 bases and J gave up 1 base, with 6 bases separating them. The PCR was carried out with 60 Vbeta primers and 13 Jbeta primers. TCRdb keeps only in-frame clones here, not all; method: immunoSEQ multiplex PCR. The data show some 200,000 clones, less than 85% seen once. Findings of the study overall: Cytomegalovirus status was reportedly diagnosed by the classifier with high specificity and sensitivity. Presence/absence analyses assumed roughly uniform sequencing depth across donors, which may not hold.

Input material: PBMCs. This receptor was identified in a man aged 18 to 30 in good health and CMV-seronegative. The V and J genes are TRBV30 and TRBJ2-2, with D tentatively TRBD1 (6 bases). The CDR3 bases are TGTGCCTGGAGTGTAGGGGGGAACACCGGGGAGCTGTTTTTT. Protein product: CAWSVGGNTGELFF.